Given below is one TCR beta chain in context. This entry comes from a study of blood T cell repertoires in COVID-19. Sequenced by immunoSEQ multiplex PCR; TCRdb stores in-frame clones only, minus some. This table has 15,000 to 20,000 clones, around 83% appearing once. The sequence was obtained from a man aged 70 or older with acute or convalescent COVID-19. Sequencing was carried out using peripheral blood.

CDR3 region: CASSLATSGTSYEQYF. DNA for the CDR3: TGTGCCAGCAGCTTAGCGACTAGCGGGACCTCCTACGAGCAGTACTTC. The rearrangement uses TRBV7-2 and TRBJ2-7; 11 nucleotides line up with TRBD2. The CDR3 runs 16 residues. Trimming took 0 bases from V and 0 from J; bases not matched to a gene: 1. The V gene's germline CDR1 is SGHTA and CDR2 FQGNSA.